Below are 11 T cell receptor beta chains sequenced from a single sample in a study of Ad26.COV2.S vaccination and SARS-CoV-2 variants. Specified treatment: around 19 received Ad26.COV2.S at low or high dose, single or two shots; several received placebo; per-sample allocation not given. Specimens were obtained on day 63 following the first vaccine or placebo injection. Method: immunoSEQ multiplex PCR; TCRdb's copy keeps in-frame clones and lacks some. The table lists some 320,000 clones, around 85% of them singletons. The sample here was peripheral blood, taken in a trial of Ad26.COV2.S vaccine versus placebo. All receptors come from a person aged 18-60 years who received the Ad26.COV2.S COVID-19 vaccine or a placebo.

This chain's CDR3 is CASSDNWDRGLLQPQHF. As DNA, the CDR3 is TGTGCCAGCAGTGATAATTGGGACAGGGGGTTGTTACAGCCCCAGCATTTT. The chain recombines TRBV6-1 with TRBJ1-5, with TRBD1 matching over 11 bases. The CDR3 is made up of 17 amino acids. Germline CDR1 and CDR2: MNHNS and SASEGT. V shed 3 bases and J 7 bases; nucleotides not matched to a gene: 11.

Here the CDR3 reads CATSDWDRGSETQYF. CDR3 sequence (DNA): TGTGCCACCAGTGACTGGGACAGGGGTTCGGAGACCCAGTACTTC. This chain connects TRBV24-1 to TRBJ2-5, with 10 bases fitting TRBD1. This CDR3 has 15 amino acids. Per germline, CDR1 KGHDR and CDR2 SFDVKD. V was clipped by 4 bases and J by 5 bases; unmatched bases: 6.

V usage is TRBV14 and J usage is TRBJ1-4, with 7 nucleotides matching TRBD1. Per the germline V gene, CDR1 is SGHDN and CDR2 is FVKESK. V was clipped by 4 bases and J by 0 bases; unmatched bases: 8. The CDR3 totals 17 residues. This CDR3 is CASSLRTGSPTNEKLFF. DNA of the CDR3: TGTGCCAGCAGCCTGAGGACAGGTTCCCCAACTAATGAAAAACTGTTTTTT.

The CDR3 loop reads CASSERSTDTQYF. CDR3 nucleotide sequence: TGTGCCAGCAGTGAACGGAGCACAGATACGCAGTATTTT. The gene calls are TRBV6-4 and TRBJ2-3; D unclear. V shed 3 bases and J shed 0 bases, with 4 bases lying between them. Per the germline V gene, CDR1 is MRHNA and CDR2 is SNTAGT. This CDR3 has 13 amino acids.

This chain uses TRBV18 with TRBJ1-5; D remains ambiguous. Germline V gene lookup returns CDR1 KGHSH and CDR2 LQKENI. This CDR3 spans 14 amino acids. V was shortened by 6 bases and J by 0 bases, with 9 bases between the two germline ends. CDR3 loop: CASSSGPSNQPQHF. In DNA, the CDR3 is TGTGCCAGCTCCTCGGGTCCTAGCAATCAGCCCCAGCATTTT.

V is TRBV10-3 and J is TRBJ2-5; the match to TRBD1 covers 8 bases. This CDR3 has 14 amino acids. V shed 6 bases, J shed 7 bases, and the junction held 10 bases outside the gene matches. The V gene's germline CDR1 is ENHRY and CDR2 SYGVKD. This chain's CDR3 is CAIRGQGREGTQYF. In DNA, the CDR3 is TGTGCCATCAGAGGACAGGGAAGGGAAGGGACCCAGTACTTC.

The chain employs TRBV24-1 and TRBJ2-3; 7 positions match TRBD2. The CDR3 is made up of 15 amino acids. V gave up 4 bases and J gave up 1 base; unmatched junction bases: 4. Per germline, CDR1 KGHDR and CDR2 SFDVKD. The CDR3 spells CATSDGGGGTDTQYF. Here the CDR3 DNA reads TGTGCCACCAGTGACGGCGGGGGAGGCACAGATACGCAGTATTTT.

This chain connects TRBV7-6 to TRBJ2-7, with TRBD1 identical over 9 bases. The length of the CDR3 is 17 residues. The germline V gene has CDR1 SGHVS and CDR2 FNYEAQ. V lost 1 base and J lost 4; bases outside the gene matches: 11. The chain's CDR3 is CASSLDVKDRGGYEQYF. The CDR3 DNA reads as TGTGCCAGCAGCTTAGATGTGAAGGACAGGGGAGGATACGAGCAGTACTTC.

The V call is TRBV7-9, the J call TRBJ1-4; D may be TRBD1 (6 bases). Trimming cost V 4 bases and J 3 bases, with 12 bases left between them. CDR1 is SEHNR, CDR2 FQNEAQ, per germline (reference sequence). CDR3 length equals 15 residues. The chain's CDR3 is CASSSPQGSNEKLFF. CDR3 bases: TGTGCCAGCAGCTCCCCACAGGGCTCTAATGAAAAACTGTTTTTT.

The chain combines TRBV29-1 with TRBJ1-2; D uncertain. V was clipped by 3 bases and J by 8 bases, with 13 bases between them. Looked up from germline, CDR1 is SQVTM and CDR2 is ANQGSEA. The CDR3 sequence is 12 residues long. The CDR3 protein is CSVDTGFEGYTF. The CDR3 bases are TGCAGCGTTGATACGGGGTTTGAGGGCTACACCTTC.

The chain employs TRBV9 and TRBJ1-6; TRBD1 agrees at 7 bases. V dropped 0 bases and J dropped 2; count of bases not matched to a gene: 2. This CDR3 is built from 16 residues. Germline V gives CDR1 SGDLS, CDR2 YYNGEE. The CDR3 protein is CASSVGGGAYNSPLHF. DNA for the CDR3: TGTGCCAGCAGCGTAGGAGGGGGCGCCTATAATTCACCCCTCCACTTT.